One sample yielded the 7 T cell receptor beta chains listed below, sequenced in a study of beta chain features in type 1 diabetes. Whole-study findings and limits: Significant though moderate, a shortening of TCRB CDR3s appeared in all four CD4+ subsets of Type 1 diabetes patients.

Their antigens remain unidentified. Isolated RNA was reverse transcribed in full, so expressed TCRB transcripts were sequenced. Method: immunoSEQ multiplex PCR; TCRdb's copy keeps in-frame clones and lacks some. The sample holds 630,000 or so clones, more than 12% seen once. The sequenced sample consisted of naive CD4+ T cells from blood. These receptors were taken from a man in his late teens or twenties with type 1 diabetes.

The chain has TRBV20-1 and TRBJ2-7; D uncertain. The CDR3 length is 11 residues. Trimming took off 2 bases at V and 5 bases at J, with 7 bases between the two ends. The germline V gene has CDR1 DFQATT and CDR2 SNEGSKA (reference sequence). CDR3: CSARWTDEQYF. The CDR3 DNA sequence: TGCAGTGCTAGATGGACCGACGAGCAGTACTTC.

The table lists this clone with many counts. This CDR3 is also generated by other DNA sequences in the sample. The chain couples TRBV7-2 to TRBJ2-7; D is uncertain. Per the germline V gene, CDR1 is SGHTA and CDR2 is FQGNSA. Between the trimmed V and J ends, which lost 5 bases and 0 bases, there was a span of 5 bases. This CDR3 is built from 12 residues. For the CDR3, the DNA is TGTGCCAGCAGCCCCAGCTCCTACGAGCAGTACTTC. This codes for CASSPSSYEQYF.

This clone has only a few counts. The V gene is TRBV30, the J gene TRBJ2-1, with D possibly being TRBD2 (5 bases). The CDR3 extends over 12 amino acids. Germline CDR1 and CDR2: GTSNPN and SVGIG (reference sequence). V lost 2 bases to trimming and J lost 8 bases, with 10 bases between them. Here the CDR3 DNA reads TGTGCCTGGAGTAGGCTAGCTTATGAGCAGTTCTTC. This translates into CAWSRLAYEQFF.

This clone occurred a few times. The chain uses TRBV29-1 and TRBJ1-2; perhaps TRBD1 as D (6 bases). Per the germline V gene, CDR1 is SQVTM and CDR2 is ANQGSEA. V was trimmed by 1 base and J by 8 bases, leaving 14 bases between them. The CDR3 has 13 amino acids. CDR3 DNA sequence: TGCAGCGTTGAAGGGACAGCCCTTCAGGGCTACACCTTC. Its translation: CSVEGTALQGYTF.

V and J are TRBV4-1 and TRBJ1-2; D gene unclear. Germline V gene sequence: CDR1 MGHRA, CDR2 YSYEKL. Trimming removed 0 bases at V and 2 bases at J, with 10 bases between. The CDR3 sequence is 15 residues long. CDR3 amino acids: CASSQDRGINYGYTF. The CDR3 region has the DNA TGCGCCAGCAGCCAAGATCGAGGGATCAACTATGGCTACACCTTC.

This clone was seen a few times. The gene calls are TRBV30 and TRBJ1-5; a possible D gene is TRBD1 (6 bases). The CDR3 extends over 14 amino acids. CDR1 GTSNPN and CDR2 SVGIG come from the germline V gene (reference sequence). Trimming stripped 1 base from V and 0 bases from J, with 7 bases between. In nucleotides, the CDR3 is TGTGCCTGGAGTGGGACAGCTAGCAATCAGCCCCAGCATTTT. Its protein product is CAWSGTASNQPQHF. Variable domain in full (rest from reference TRBV30 and TRBJ1-5): SQTIHQWPATLVQPVGSPLSLECTVEGTSNPNLYWYRQAAGRGLQLLFYSVGIGQISSEVPQNLSASRPQDRQFILSSKKLLLSDSGFYLCAWSGTASNQPQHFGDGTRLSIL.

V usage is TRBV6-5 and J usage is TRBJ1-4, with TRBD1 as a possible D gene (6 bases). The germline V and J ends were trimmed by 5 bases and 10 bases, with 20 bases remaining between them. CDR3 size: 15 residues. CDR1 is MNHEY, CDR2 SVGAGI, per germline. The CDR3 reads CASSHRTEEKGKLFF. DNA for the CDR3: TGTGCCAGCAGTCATCGGACAGAAGAGAAGGGAAAACTGTTTTTT.